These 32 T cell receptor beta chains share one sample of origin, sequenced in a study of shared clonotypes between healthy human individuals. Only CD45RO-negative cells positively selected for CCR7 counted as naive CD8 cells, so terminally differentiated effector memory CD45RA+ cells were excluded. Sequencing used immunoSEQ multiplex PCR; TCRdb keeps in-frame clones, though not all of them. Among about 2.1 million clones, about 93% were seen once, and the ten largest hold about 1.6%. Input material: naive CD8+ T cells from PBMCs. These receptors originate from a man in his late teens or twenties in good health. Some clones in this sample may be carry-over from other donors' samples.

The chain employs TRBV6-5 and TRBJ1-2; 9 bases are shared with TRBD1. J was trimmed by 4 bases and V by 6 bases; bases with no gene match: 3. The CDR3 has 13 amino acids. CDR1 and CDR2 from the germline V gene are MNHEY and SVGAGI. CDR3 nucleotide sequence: TGTGCCAGCAGACACAGGGGGCTCTATGGCTACACCTTC. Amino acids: CASRHRGLYGYTF.

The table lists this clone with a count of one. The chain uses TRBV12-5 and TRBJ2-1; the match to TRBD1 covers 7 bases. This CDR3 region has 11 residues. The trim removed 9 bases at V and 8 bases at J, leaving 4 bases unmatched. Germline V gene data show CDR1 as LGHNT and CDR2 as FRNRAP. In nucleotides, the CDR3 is TGTGCTAGCCAGAGGGGGCATGAGCAGTTCTTC. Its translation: CASQRGHEQFF.

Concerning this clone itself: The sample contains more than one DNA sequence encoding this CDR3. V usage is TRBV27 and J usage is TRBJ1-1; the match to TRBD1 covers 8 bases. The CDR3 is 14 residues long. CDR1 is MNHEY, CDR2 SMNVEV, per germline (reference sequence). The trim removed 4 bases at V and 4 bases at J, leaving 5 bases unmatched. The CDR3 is CASSYQGAGTEAFF. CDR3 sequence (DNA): TGTGCCAGCAGTTACCAGGGGGCTGGCACTGAAGCTTTCTTT.

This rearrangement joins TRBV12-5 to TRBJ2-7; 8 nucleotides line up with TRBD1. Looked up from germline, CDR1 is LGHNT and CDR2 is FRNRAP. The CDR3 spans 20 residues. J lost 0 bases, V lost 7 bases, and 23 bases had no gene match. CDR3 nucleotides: TGTGCTAGTGTACCGTACTCCTCCAGGGGGCGAAGCTGCGTCTCCTACGAGCAGTACTTC. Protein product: CASVPYSSRGRSCVSYEQYF.

The CDR3 nucleotides are TGCAGCGTTGTGGGGCACCCTAGCGGGAGGGTATACGAGCAGTACTTC. It yields the protein CSVVGHPSGRVYEQYF. The genes are TRBV29-1 and TRBJ2-7; 12 bases map to TRBD2. The CDR3 is 16 amino acids. Germline assignment: CDR1 SQVTM and CDR2 ANQGSEA. V lost 4 bases to trimming and J lost 4 bases; unmatched junction nucleotides: 11.

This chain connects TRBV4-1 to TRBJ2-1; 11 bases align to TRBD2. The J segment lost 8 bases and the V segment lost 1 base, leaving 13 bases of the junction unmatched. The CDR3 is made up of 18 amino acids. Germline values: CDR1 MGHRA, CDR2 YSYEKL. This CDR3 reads CASSQGVTRLAGTYEQFF. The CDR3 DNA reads TGCGCCAGCAGCCAAGGGGTAACTAGACTAGCGGGAACCTATGAGCAGTTCTTC.

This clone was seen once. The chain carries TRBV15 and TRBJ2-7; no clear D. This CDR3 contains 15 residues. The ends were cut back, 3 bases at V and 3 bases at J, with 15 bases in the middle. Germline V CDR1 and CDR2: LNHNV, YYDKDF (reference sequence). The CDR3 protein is CATSRLPSILYEQYF. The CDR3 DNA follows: TGTGCCACCAGCAGGCTCCCATCGATCCTCTACGAGCAGTACTTC.

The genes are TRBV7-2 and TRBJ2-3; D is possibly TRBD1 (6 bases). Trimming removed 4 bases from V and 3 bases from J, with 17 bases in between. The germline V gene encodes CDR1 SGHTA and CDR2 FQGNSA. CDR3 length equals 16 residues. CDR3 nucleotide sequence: TGTGCCAGCAGCTCACGATCAGGGGCACGGACAGATACGCAGTATTTT. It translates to CASSSRSGARTDTQYF.

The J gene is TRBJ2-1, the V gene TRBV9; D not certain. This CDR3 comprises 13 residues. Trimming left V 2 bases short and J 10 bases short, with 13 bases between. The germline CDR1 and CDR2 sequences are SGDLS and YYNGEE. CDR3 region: CASSVDHRGEQFF. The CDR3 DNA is TGTGCCAGCAGCGTCGATCACCGTGGAGAGCAGTTCTTC. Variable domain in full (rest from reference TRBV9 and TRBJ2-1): DSGVTQTPKHLITATGQRVTLRCSPRSGDLSVYWYQQSLDQGLQFLIQYYNGEERAKGNILERFSAQQFPDLHSELNLSSLELGDSALYFCASSVDHRGEQFFGPGTRLTVL.

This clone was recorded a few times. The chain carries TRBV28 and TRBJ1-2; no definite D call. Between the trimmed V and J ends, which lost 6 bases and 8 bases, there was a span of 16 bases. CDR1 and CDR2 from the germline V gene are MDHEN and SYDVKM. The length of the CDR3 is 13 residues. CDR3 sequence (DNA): TGTGCCAGCAGAACAGACCCGGGGAAGGGCTACACCTTC. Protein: CASRTDPGKGYTF.

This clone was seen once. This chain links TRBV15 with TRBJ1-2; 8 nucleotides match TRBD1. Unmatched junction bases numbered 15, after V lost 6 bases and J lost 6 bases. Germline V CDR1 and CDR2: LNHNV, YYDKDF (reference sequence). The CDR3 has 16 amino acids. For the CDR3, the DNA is TGTGCCACCAGTTCCCGACAGGGGCCTTTGTGGCATGGCTACACCTTC. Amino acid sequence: CATSSRQGPLWHGYTF.

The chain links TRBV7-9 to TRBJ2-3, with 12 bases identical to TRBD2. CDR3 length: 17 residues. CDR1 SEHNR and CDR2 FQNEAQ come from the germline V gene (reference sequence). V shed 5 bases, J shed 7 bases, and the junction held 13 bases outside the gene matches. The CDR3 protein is CASSPRLTSGRTNTQYF. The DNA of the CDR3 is TGTGCCAGCAGCCCTCGCCTGACTAGCGGGAGAACGAATACGCAGTATTTT.

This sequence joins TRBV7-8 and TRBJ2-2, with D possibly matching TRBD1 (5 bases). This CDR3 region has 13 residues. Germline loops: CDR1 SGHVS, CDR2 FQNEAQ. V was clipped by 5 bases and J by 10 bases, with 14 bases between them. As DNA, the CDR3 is TGTGCCAGCAGCGTCCAGGGTACTGCGGAGCTGTTTTTT. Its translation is CASSVQGTAELFF.

The CDR3, as DNA: TGTGCCAGCACCCCGGGGCCAAATAGCAATCAGCCCCAGCATTTT. This codes for CASTPGPNSNQPQHF. The V and J genes are TRBV9 and TRBJ1-5; perhaps TRBD1 as D (5 bases). V was cut by 6 bases and J by 0 bases, with 13 bases left in between. The CDR3 runs 15 residues. The germline V gene has CDR1 SGDLS and CDR2 YYNGEE.

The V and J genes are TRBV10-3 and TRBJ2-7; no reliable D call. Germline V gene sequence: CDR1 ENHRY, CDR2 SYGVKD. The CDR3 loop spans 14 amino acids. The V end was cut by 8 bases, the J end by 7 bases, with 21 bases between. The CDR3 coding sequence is TGTGCCATCCGCCCCCGGGCTCCCATGGGGGAGCAGTACTTC. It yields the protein CAIRPRAPMGEQYF.

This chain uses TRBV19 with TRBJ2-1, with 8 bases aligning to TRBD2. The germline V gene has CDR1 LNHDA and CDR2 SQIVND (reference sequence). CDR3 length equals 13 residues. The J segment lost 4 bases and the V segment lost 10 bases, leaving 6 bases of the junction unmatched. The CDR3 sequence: CATTGTSYNEQFF. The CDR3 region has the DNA TGTGCCACTACGGGGACTAGTTACAATGAGCAGTTCTTC.

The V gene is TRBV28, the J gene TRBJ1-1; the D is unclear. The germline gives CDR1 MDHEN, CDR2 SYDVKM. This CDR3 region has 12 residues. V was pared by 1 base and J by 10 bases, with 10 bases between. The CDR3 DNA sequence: TGTGCCAGCAGTTTATCAAGGGCCGGAGCTTTCTTT. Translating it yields CASSLSRAGAFF. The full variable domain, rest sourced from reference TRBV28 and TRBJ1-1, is DVKVTQSSRYLVKRTGEKVFLECVQDMDHENMFWYRQDPGLGLRLIYFSYDVKMKEKGDIPEGYSVSREKKERFSLILESASTNQTSMYLCASSLSRAGAFFGQGTRLTVV.

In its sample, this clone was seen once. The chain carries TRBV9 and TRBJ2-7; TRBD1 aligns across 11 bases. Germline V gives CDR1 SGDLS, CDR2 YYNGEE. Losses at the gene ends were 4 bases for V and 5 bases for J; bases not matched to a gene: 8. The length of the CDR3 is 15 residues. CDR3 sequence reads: CASSLGTGGYNEQYF. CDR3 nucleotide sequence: TGTGCCAGCAGCCTCGGGACAGGGGGTTACAACGAGCAGTACTTC.

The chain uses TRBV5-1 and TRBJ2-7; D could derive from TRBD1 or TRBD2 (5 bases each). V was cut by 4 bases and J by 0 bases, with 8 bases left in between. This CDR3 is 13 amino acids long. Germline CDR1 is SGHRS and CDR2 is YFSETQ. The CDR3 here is CASSRDDSYEQYF. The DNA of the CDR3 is TGCGCCAGCAGCCGGGACGACTCCTACGAGCAGTACTTC. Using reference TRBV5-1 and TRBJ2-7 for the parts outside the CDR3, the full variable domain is KAGVTQTPRYLIKTRGQQVTLSCSPISGHRSVSWYQQTPGQGLQFLFEYFSETQRNKGNFPGRFSGRQFSNSRSEMNVSTLELGDSALYLCASSRDDSYEQYFGPGTRLTVT.

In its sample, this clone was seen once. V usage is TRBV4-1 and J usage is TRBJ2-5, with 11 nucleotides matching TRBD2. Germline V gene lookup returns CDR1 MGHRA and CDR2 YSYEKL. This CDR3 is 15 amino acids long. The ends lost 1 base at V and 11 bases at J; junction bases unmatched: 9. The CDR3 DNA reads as TGCGCCAGCAGCCAAGCTACTAGCGGGAGTCTAGAGCAGTACTTC. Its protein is CASSQATSGSLEQYF.

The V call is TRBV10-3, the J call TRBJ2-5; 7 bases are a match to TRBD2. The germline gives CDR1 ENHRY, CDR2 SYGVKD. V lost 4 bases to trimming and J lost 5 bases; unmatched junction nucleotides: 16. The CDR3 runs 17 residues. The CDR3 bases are TGTGCCATCAGTGCCCGTGGCGGCGGGAGACGGGAGGAGACCCAGTACTTC. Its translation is CAISARGGGRREETQYF.

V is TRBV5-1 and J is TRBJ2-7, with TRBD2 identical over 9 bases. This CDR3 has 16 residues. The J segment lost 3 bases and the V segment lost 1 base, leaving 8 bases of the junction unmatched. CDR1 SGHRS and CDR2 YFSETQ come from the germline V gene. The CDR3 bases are TGCGCCAGCAGCTTGTCGCCAGCTAGCGGGGACTACGAGCAGTACTTC. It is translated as CASSLSPASGDYEQYF. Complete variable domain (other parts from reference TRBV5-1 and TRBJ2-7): KAGVTQTPRYLIKTRGQQVTLSCSPISGHRSVSWYQQTPGQGLQFLFEYFSETQRNKGNFPGRFSGRQFSNSRSEMNVSTLELGDSALYLCASSLSPASGDYEQYFGPGTRLTVT.

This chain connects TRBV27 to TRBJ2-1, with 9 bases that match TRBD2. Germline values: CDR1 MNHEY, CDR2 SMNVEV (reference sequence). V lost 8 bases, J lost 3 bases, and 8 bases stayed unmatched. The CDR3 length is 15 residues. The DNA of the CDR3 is TGTGCCAGCGGATCCCCGACTAGCGGCTACAATGAGCAGTTCTTC. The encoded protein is CASGSPTSGYNEQFF.

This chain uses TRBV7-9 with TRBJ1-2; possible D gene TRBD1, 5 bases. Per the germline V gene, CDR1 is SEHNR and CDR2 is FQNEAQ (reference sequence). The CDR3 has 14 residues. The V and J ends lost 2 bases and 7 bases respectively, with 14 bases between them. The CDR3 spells CASSLSGASLGYTF. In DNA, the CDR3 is TGTGCCAGCAGCTTAAGTGGGGCTTCTCTTGGCTACACCTTC. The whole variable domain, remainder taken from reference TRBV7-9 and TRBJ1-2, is DTGVSQNPRHKITKRGQNVTFRCDPISEHNRLYWYRQTLGQGPEFLTYFQNEAQLEKSRLLSDRFSAERPKGSFSTLEIQRTEQGDSAMYLCASSLSGASLGYTFGSGTRLTVV.

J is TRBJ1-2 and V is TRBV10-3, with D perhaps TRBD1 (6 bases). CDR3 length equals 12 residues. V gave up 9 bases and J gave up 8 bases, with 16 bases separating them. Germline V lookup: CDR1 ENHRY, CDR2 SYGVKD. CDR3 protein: CAIALGGEGYTF. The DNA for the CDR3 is TGTGCCATTGCTTTGGGGGGCGAAGGCTACACCTTC.

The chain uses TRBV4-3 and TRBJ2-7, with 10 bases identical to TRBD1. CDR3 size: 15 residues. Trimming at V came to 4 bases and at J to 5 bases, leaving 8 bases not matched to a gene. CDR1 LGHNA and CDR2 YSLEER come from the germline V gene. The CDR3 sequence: CASSRTGQGLDEQYF. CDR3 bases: TGCGCCAGCAGCCGGACGGGACAGGGGCTTGACGAGCAGTACTTC.

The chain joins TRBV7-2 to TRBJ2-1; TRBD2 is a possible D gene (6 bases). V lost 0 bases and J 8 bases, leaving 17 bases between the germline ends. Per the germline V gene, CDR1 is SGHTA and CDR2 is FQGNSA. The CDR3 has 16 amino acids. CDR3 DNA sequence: TGTGCCAGCAGCTTAGCGCGAACAGGAGGAGGGGATGAGCAGTTCTTC. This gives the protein CASSLARTGGGDEQFF.

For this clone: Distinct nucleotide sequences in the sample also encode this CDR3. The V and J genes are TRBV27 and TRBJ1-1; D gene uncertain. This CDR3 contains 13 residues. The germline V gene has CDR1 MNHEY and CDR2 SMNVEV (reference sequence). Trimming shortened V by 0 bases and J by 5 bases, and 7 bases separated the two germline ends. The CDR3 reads CASSLSGRTEAFF. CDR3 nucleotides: TGTGCCAGCAGTTTATCGGGGAGGACTGAAGCTTTCTTT.

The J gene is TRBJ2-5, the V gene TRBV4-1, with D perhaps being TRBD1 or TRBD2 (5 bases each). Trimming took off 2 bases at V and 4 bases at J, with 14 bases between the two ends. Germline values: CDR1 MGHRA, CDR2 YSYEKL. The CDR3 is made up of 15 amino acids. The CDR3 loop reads CASSQQTGTTETQYF. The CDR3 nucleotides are TGCGCCAGCAGCCAACAAACCGGGACCACAGAGACCCAGTACTTC.

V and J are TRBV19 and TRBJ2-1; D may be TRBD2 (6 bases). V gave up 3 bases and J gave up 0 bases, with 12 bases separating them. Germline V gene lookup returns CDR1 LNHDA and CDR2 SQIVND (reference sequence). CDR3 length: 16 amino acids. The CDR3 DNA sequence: TGTGCCAGTAGTATGGGAGGAAGGTACTCCTACAATGAGCAGTTCTTC. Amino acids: CASSMGGRYSYNEQFF. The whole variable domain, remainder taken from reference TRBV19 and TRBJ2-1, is DGGITQSPKYLFRKEGQNVTLSCEQNLNHDAMYWYRQDPGQGLRLIYYSQIVNDFQKGDIAEGYSVSREKKESFPLTVTSAQKNPTAFYLCASSMGGRYSYNEQFFGPGTRLTVL.

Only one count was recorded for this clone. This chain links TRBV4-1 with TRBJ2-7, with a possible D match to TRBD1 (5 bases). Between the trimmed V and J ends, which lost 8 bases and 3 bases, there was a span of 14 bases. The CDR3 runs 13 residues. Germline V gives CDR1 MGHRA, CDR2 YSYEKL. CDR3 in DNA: TGCGCCAGCTCTTTCTCACAGGACTACGAGCAGTACTTC. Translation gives CASSFSQDYEQYF.

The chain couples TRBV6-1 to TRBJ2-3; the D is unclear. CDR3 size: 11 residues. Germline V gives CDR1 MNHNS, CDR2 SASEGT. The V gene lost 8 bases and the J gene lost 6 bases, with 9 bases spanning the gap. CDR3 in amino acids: CASLFSDTQYF. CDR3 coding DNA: TGTGCCAGCCTCTTCTCGGATACGCAGTATTTT.